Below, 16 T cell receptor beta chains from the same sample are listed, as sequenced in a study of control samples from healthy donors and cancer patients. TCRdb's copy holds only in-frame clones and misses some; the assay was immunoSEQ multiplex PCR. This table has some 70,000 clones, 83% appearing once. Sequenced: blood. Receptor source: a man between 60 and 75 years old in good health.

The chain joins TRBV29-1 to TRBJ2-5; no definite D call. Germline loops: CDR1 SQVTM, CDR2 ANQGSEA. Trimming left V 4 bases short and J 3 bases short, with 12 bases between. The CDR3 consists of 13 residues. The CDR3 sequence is CSVVSAAEETQYF. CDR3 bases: TGCAGCGTTGTTTCCGCGGCGGAAGAGACCCAGTACTTC.

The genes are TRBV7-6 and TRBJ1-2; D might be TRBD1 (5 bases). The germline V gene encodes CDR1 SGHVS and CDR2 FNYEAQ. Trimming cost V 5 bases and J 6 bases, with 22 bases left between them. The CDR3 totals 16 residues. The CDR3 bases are TGTGCCAGCAGCCTATCTGACCGGGGGGTCCTCGATGGCTACACCTTC. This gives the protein CASSLSDRGVLDGYTF.

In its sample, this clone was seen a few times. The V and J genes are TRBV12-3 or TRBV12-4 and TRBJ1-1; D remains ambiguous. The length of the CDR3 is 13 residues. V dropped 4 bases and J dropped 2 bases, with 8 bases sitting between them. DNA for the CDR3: TGTGCCAGCAGTTCGACCCGAAACACTGAAGCTTTCTTT. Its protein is CASSSTRNTEAFF.

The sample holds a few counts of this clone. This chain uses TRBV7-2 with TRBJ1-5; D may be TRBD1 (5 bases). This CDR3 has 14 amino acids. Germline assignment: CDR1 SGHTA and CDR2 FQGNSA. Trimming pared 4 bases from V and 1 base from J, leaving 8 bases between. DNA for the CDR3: TGTGCCAGCAGCTCTCAGGGAAGCAATCAGCCCCAGCATTTT. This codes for CASSSQGSNQPQHF.

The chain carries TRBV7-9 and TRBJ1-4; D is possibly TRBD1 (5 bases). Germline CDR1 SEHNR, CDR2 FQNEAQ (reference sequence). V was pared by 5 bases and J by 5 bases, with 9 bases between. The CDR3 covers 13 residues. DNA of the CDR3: TGTGCCAGCAGCCTCGGGGGGAATGAAAAACTGTTTTTT. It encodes CASSLGGNEKLFF.

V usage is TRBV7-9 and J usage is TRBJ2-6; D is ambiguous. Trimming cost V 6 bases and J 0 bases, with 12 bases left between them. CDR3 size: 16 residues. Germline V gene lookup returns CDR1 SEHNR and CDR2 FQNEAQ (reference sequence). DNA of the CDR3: TGTGCCAGCAGACCATGGTTGGCCTCTGGGGCCAACGTCCTGACTTTC. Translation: CASRPWLASGANVLTF. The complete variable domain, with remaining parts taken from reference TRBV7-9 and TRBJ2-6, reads DTGVSQNPRHKITKRGQNVTFRCDPISEHNRLYWYRQTLGQGPEFLTYFQNEAQLEKSRLLSDRFSAERPKGSFSTLEIQRTEQGDSAMYLCASRPWLASGANVLTFGAGSRLTVL.

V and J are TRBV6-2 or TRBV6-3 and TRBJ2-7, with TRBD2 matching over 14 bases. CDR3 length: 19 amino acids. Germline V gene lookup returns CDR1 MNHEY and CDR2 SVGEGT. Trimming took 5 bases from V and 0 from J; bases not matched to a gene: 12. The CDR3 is CASSNPGTSGRIPSYEQYF. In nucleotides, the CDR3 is TGTGCCAGCAGTAACCCCGGGACTAGCGGGAGAATACCCTCCTACGAGCAGTACTTC.

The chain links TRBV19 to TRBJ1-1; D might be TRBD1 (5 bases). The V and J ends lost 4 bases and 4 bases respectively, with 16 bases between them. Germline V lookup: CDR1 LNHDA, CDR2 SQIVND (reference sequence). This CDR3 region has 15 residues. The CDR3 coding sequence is TGTGCCAGTAGTACCAGTTCGGGGGGAGGCACTGAAGCTTTCTTT. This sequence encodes CASSTSSGGGTEAFF.

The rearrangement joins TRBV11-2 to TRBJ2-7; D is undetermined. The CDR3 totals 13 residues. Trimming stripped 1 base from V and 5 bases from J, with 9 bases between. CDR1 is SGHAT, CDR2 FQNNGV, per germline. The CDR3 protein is CASSLVQVNEQYF. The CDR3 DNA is TGTGCCAGCAGCTTAGTTCAGGTGAACGAGCAGTACTTC.

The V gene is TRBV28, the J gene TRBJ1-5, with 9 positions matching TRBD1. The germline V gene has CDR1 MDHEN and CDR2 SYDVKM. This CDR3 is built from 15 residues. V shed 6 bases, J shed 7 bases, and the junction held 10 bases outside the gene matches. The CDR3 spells CASSGRTGAGQPQHF. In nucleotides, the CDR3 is TGTGCCAGCAGCGGCCGGACAGGGGCGGGCCAGCCCCAGCATTTT.

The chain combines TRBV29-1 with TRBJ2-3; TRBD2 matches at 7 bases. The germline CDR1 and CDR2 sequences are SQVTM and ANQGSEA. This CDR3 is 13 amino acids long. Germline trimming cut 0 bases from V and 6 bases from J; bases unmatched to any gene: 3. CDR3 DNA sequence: TGCAGCGTTGAAGATCGACTAGCTGATACGCAGTATTTT. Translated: CSVEDRLADTQYF.

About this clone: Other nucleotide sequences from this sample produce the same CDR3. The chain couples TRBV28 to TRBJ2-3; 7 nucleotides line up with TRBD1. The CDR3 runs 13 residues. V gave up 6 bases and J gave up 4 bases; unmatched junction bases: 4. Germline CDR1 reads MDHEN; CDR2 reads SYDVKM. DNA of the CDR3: TGTGCCAGCAGCCCTACAGGGGCAGATACGCAGTATTTT. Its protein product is CASSPTGADTQYF.

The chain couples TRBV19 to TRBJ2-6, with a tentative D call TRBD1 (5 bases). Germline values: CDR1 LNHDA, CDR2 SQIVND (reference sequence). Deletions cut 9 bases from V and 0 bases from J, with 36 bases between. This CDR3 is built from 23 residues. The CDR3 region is CASSSPKYSLLGARGSGANVLTF. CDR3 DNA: TGTGCCAGCTCATCCCCAAAGTACTCTTTGTTAGGGGCGCGAGGCTCTGGGGCCAACGTCCTGACTTTC.

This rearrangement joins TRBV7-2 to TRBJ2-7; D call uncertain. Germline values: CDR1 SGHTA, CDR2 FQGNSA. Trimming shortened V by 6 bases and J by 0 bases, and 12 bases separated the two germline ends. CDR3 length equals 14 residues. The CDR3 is CASRAEHSSYEQYF. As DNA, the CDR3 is TGTGCCAGCAGGGCCGAGCACAGCTCCTACGAGCAGTACTTC. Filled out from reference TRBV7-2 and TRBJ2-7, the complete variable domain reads GAGVSQSPSNKVTEKGKDVELRCDPISGHTALYWYRQSLGQGLEFLIYFQGNSAPDKSGLPSDRFSAERTGGSVSTLTIQRTQQEDSAVYLCASRAEHSSYEQYFGPGTRLTVT.

The CDR3 nucleotides are TGTGCCAGCTCACCAATCCGTTACAGGGGCGAGGAAACGCAGTATTTT. Translated: CASSPIRYRGEETQYF. The chain joins TRBV18 to TRBJ2-3, with 7 nucleotides matching TRBD1. Germline CDR1 and CDR2: KGHSH and LQKENI. V lost 2 bases to trimming and J lost 9 bases; unmatched junction nucleotides: 14. The CDR3 runs to 16 residues.

The CDR3 nucleotides read TGTGCCAGCAGCCCGGGACAGGGGGCCATAACTAACTATGGCTACACCTTC. Its protein product is CASSPGQGAITNYGYTF. The V call is TRBV5-4, the J call TRBJ1-2; the match to TRBD1 covers 12 bases. This CDR3 has 17 amino acids. Germline V CDR1 and CDR2: SGHNT, YYREEE (reference sequence). J was trimmed by 0 bases and V by 4 bases; bases with no gene match: 7.